The entry below gives a single TCR beta chain sequence along with its context. What this receptor recognizes is not known. Base-call qualities are not available, and no considerably larger clone is one nucleotide away. The data derive from a study of OX40 agonist ivuxolimab in advanced cancers. Looking at the study overall: Ivuxolimab was a fully human IgG2 agonistic monoclonal antibody targeting the costimulatory receptor OX40 (CD134). Intravenous ivuxolimab was administered to patients every 2 weeks at six dose levels: 0.01, 0.1, 0.3, 1.5, 3 and 10 mg/kg. Of the roughly 53 patients in dose escalation, about 19 had hepatocellular carcinoma, some 15 had melanoma, 9 had renal cell carcinoma and 9 had head and neck cancer. A male proportion of about 79% and a mean age of approximately 55 years, ranging from about 20 to 85, were recorded for the dose-escalation cohort. Prior anti-PD-1, anti-PD-L1 or anti-CTLA-4 therapy was permitted, and 35% to 40% of dose-escalation patients had received checkpoint inhibitors. Partial responses occurred in three dose-escalation patients, of whom one had hepatocellular carcinoma and two had cutaneous melanoma. Peripheral TCRbeta sequencing was intended to test whether TCR sequence diversity was altered and clonal T-cell expansion was caused by ivuxolimab. The paper covers the monotherapy dose-escalation part of the phase I ivuxolimab trial, which included N of about 50 patients. On the study overall, not on this receptor specifically: Low levels of normalized T-cell clonal expansion were also seen in some patients who did not respond. On average, CD8+ T cells showed more expanded clones than CD4+ T cells after ivuxolimab. Antigen specificity was not determined for the clonally expanded peripheral T cells. In partial responders in the 0.1-3.0 mg/kg groups, normalized peripheral clonal expansion was found to be among the lowest, especially among CD8+ T cells. At doses from 0.1 to 3.0 mg/kg, clonal expansion was seen in both CD4+ and CD8+ blood T cells between baseline and week 6.

Genomic DNA was extracted from sorted cells for sequencing of the TCRbeta CDR3 region. The immunoSEQ Assay was used for sequencing of TCRbeta CDR3 regions. Held by TCRdb, this immuneACCESS table contains in-frame sequences only and omits some clones. Under half of the omission traces to an unresolved V gene where checked; the cause of the rest is unknown. The sample profile shows approximately 80,000 clones; approximately 94% of them were found once. Clones ranked in the top ten supply over 8.5% of the sample. The trial excluded patients who had a history of autoimmune disease or were on systemic immunosuppression. Peripheral blood for TCR sequencing was drawn from every dose cohort at baseline, at cycle 4 day 1 and at cycle 7 day 1. The samples were drawn from a first-in-human, open-label, multicenter phase I dose-escalation trial of ivuxolimab. Adults with locally advanced or metastatic melanoma, renal cell, hepatocellular, or head and neck squamous cell carcinoma were enrolled in the trial. Before TCR sequencing, CD4+ and CD8+ T cells were separately sorted from peripheral blood.

V sheds 4 bases and J sheds 2 bases, leaving 10 bases between their ends. CDR1 MNHEY and CDR2 SMNVEV are derived from the germline V gene (reference sequence). The CDR3 runs 14 amino acids, cysteine and phenylalanine included. The retained sequence is limited to the CDR3, 42 bases, with the frame set at the first base. The sample consisted of CD4+ or CD8+ T cells sorted from blood, taken in a trial of the OX40 agonist ivuxolimab. The rearrangement combines TRBV27 with TRBJ2-3; D gene: possibly TRBD1, on 6 matching bases. This receptor was identified in an adult with an advanced solid tumor such as melanoma, head and neck, liver or kidney cancer. The CDR3 protein is CASSYQGITDTQYF. The DNA is TGTGCCAGCAGTTACCAGGGGATCACAGATACGCAGTATTTT.